These T cell receptor beta chains were read from a single sample in a study of siplizumab effects on memory and regulatory T cells. TCRdb's copy holds only in-frame clones and misses some; the assay was immunoSEQ multiplex PCR. The sample has more than 95,000 clones; approximately 94% are singletons. The sample taken for sequencing was non-Treg CD4+ T cells sorted from blood. The receptors shown here come from a human donor in good health. Each CDR3 is given with its conserved first and last residue. The D gene is left open where the match is weak. Rows give clone size only sometimes, using once, few, many, or a class for an expanded clone.

d_gene	abundance	j_gene	v_gene	CDR3nt	CDR3aa
-	-	TRBJ1-3	TRBV9	TGTGCCAGCAGCGTAGGAGGGGGTCCTGGAAACACCATATATTTT	CASSVGGGPGNTIYF
-	-	TRBJ2-1	TRBV11-3	TGTGCCAGCAGCGCGGGCGGAGTCAGCTCCTACAATGAGCAGTTCTTC	CASSAGGVSSYNEQFF
-	-	TRBJ2-7	TRBV30	TGTGCCTGGAGTGTACTGTCAGAGCAGTACTTC	CAWSVLSEQYF
TRBD1	-	TRBJ1-2	TRBV18	TGTGCCAGCTCACCCGGGACAGGGGTTGGAGATGGCTACACCTTC	CASSPGTGVGDGYTF
-	-	TRBJ2-4	TRBV18	TGTGCCAGCTCAATGGACAGATTAGCCAAAAACATTCAGTACTTC	CASSMDRLAKNIQYF
TRBD2	-	TRBJ2-2	TRBV2	TGTGCCAGCGTTCTGATAGCGGGAGAGTCAAACACCGGGGAGCTGTTTTTT	CASVLIAGESNTGELFF
TRBD1	-	TRBJ2-7	TRBV6-5	TGTGCCAGCAGAGGGGGTGGGGGACAGAACTACGAGCAGTACTTC	CASRGGGGQNYEQYF
-	-	TRBJ1-1	TRBV13	TGTGCCAGCAGCTTAATCCGCGGGGGGTCTGAAGCTTTCTTT	CASSLIRGGSEAFF
TRBD1	once	TRBJ2-3	TRBV7-9	TGTGCCAGCAGCTTGCGGGGACAGGGGGCAACAGATACGCAGTATTTT	CASSLRGQGATDTQYF
-	-	TRBJ1-2	TRBV4-1	TGCGCCAGCAGCCAAGGCCGGGGGGGCGTGAACTATGGCTACACCTTC	CASSQGRGGVNYGYTF
-	-	TRBJ1-5	TRBV9	TGTGCCAGCAGCGTAGGAGGACCAAATCAGCCCCAGCATTTT	CASSVGGPNQPQHF
-	once	TRBJ1-5	TRBV5-5	TGTGCCAGCAGCTTGTCCGGGTCCAATCAGCCCCAGCATTTT	CASSLSGSNQPQHF
TRBD1	once	TRBJ1-1	TRBV5-1	TGCGCCAGCAGCTCCGGGACAGGGCACACTGAAGCTTTCTTT	CASSSGTGHTEAFF
-	once	TRBJ2-2	TRBV12-5	TGTGCTAGTGCCTCCGGCGGGCCGCACACCGGGGAGCTGTTTTTT	CASASGGPHTGELFF
-	-	TRBJ1-1	TRBV5-3	TGTGCCAGAAGCGGTACATGGGCCCCTGAAGCTTTCTTT	CARSGTWAPEAFF
TRBD1	-	TRBJ2-2	TRBV6-6	TGTGCCAGTAACAGGGGCTCGAACACCGGGGAGCTGTTTTTT	CASNRGSNTGELFF
-	-	TRBJ2-2	TRBV4-2	TGTGCCAGCAGCCATGAAGGGGGGACGCGCACCGGGGAGCTGTTTTTT	CASSHEGGTRTGELFF
-	-	TRBJ1-6	TRBV6-5	TGTGCCAGCAGTTACGGGGGGGCTTACAATTCACCCCTCCACTTT	CASSYGGAYNSPLHF
TRBD2	-	TRBJ2-7	TRBV6-5	TGTGCCAGCAGTTTTCTCCGGGGAGGGGCGGGGGAGCAGTACTTC	CASSFLRGGAGEQYF
-	-	TRBJ2-6	TRBV18	TGTGCCAGCTCAGAGCTGGGGTCCGGGGCCAACGTCCTGACTTTC	CASSELGSGANVLTF
-	-	TRBJ2-1	TRBV5-1	TGCGCCAGCAGCCCGGACGGGACACTCTCCTACAATGAGCAGTTCTTC	CASSPDGTLSYNEQFF
TRBD1	-	TRBJ1-4	TRBV5-6	TGTGCCAGCAGCTTTCGTCTCGTCAGGGGGCGCGGTGAAAAACTGTTTTTT	CASSFRLVRGRGEKLFF